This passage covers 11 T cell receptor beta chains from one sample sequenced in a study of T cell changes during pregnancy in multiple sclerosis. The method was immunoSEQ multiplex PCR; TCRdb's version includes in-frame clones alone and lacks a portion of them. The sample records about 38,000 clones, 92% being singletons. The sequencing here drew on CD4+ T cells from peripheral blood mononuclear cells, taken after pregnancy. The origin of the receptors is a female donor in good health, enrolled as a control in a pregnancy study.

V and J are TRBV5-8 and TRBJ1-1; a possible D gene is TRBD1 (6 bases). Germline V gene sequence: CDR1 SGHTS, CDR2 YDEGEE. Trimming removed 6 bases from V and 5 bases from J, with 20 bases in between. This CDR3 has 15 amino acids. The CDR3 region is CASTPGGRRETEAFF. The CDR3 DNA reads TGTGCCAGCACCCCGGGGGGGCGAAGGGAGACTGAAGCTTTCTTT.

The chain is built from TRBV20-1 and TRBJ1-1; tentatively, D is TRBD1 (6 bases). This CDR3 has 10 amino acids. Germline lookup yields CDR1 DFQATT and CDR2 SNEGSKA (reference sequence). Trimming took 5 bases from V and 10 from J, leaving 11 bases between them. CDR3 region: CSAEQGAAFF. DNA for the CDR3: TGCAGTGCTGAACAGGGCGCAGCTTTCTTT.

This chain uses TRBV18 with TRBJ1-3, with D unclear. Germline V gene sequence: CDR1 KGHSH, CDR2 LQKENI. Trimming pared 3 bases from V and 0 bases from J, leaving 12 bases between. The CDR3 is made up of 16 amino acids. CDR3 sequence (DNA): TGTGCCAGCTCACCCGAGGGCGGCCTCTCTGGAAACACCATATATTTT. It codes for CASSPEGGLSGNTIYF. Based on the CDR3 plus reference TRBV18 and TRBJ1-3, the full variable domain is NAGVMQNPRHLVRRRGQEARLRCSPMKGHSHVYWYRQLPEEGLKFMVYLQKENIIDESGMPKERFSAEFPKEGPSILRIQQVVRGDSAAYFCASSPEGGLSGNTIYFGEGSWLTVV.

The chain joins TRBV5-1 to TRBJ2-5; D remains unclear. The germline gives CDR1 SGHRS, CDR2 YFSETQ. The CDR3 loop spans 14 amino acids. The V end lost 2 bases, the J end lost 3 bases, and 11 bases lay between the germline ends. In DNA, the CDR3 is TGCGCCAGCAGCTTCAGTTCAGGAAAAGAGACCCAGTACTTC. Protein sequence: CASSFSSGKETQYF.

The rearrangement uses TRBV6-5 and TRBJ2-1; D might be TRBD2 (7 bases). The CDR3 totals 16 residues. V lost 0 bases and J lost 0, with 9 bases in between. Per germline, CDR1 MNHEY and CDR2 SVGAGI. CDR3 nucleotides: TGTGCCAGCAGTTACTCGAGGGGGGGCTCCTACAATGAGCAGTTCTTC. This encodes CASSYSRGGSYNEQFF.

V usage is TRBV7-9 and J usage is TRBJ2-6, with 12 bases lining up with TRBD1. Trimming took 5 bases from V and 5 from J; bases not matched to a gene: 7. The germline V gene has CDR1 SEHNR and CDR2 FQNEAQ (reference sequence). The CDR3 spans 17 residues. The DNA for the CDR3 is TGTGCCAGCAGCCGCGGGACAGGGGGCTTCTGGGCCAACGTCCTGACTTTC. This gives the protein CASSRGTGGFWANVLTF.

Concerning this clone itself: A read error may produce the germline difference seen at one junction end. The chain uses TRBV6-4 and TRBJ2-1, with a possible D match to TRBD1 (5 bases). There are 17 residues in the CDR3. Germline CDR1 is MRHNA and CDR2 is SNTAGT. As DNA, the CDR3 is TGTGCCAGCAGTGGCCTACCGGCAGGGCTATCCTGCAATGAGCAGTTCTTC. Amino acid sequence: CASSGLPAGLSCNEQFF.

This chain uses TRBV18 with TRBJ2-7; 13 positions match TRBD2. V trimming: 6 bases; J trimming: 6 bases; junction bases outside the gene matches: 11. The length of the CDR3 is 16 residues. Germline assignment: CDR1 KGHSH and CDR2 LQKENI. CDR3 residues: CASSLNGLAGAPEQYF. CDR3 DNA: TGTGCCAGCTCTTTAAACGGACTAGCGGGAGCCCCCGAGCAGTACTTC.

Here the CDR3 DNA reads TGTGCCTGGAGGAAGAAACAGGGGCTGGGCTATGGCTACACCTTC. It yields the protein CAWRKKQGLGYGYTF. This sequence joins TRBV30 and TRBJ1-2; 7 bases agree with TRBD1. V shed 3 bases, J shed 4 bases, and the junction held 11 bases outside the gene matches. The germline V gene has CDR1 GTSNPN and CDR2 SVGIG (reference sequence). The CDR3 has 15 residues. Together with reference TRBV30 and TRBJ1-2, the CDR3 gives the full variable domain: SQTIHQWPATLVQPVGSPLSLECTVEGTSNPNLYWYRQAAGRGLQLLFYSVGIGQISSEVPQNLSASRPQDRQFILSSKKLLLSDSGFYLCAWRKKQGLGYGYTFGSGTRLTVV.

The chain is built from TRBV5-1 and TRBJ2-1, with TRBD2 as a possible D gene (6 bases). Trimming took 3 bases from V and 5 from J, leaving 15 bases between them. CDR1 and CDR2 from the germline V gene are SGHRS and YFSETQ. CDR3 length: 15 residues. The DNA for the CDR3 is TGCGCCAGCAGCTCGGGACTCGTGCCTCACAATGAGCAGTTCTTC. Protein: CASSSGLVPHNEQFF.

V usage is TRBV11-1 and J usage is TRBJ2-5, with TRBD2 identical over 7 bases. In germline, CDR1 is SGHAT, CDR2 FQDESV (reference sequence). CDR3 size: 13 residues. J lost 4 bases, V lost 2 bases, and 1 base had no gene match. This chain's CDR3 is CASSLWGGETQYF. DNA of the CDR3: TGTGCCAGCAGCTTATGGGGGGGAGAGACCCAGTACTTC.